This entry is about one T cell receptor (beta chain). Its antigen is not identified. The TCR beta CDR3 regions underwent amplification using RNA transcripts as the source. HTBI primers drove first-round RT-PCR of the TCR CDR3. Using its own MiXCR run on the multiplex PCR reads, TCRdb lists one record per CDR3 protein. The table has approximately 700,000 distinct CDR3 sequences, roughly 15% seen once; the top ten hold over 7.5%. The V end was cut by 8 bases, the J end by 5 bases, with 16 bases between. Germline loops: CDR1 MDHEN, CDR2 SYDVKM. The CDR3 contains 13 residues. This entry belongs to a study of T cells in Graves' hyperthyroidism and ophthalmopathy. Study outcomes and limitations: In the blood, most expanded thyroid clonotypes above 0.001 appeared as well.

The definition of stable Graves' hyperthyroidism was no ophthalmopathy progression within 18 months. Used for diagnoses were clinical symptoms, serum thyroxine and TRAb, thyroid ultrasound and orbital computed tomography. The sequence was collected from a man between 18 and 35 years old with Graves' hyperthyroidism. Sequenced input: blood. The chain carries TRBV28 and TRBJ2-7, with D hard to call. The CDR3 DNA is TGTGCCAGCTACACATCCAGGATCCACGAGCAGTACTTC. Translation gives CASYTSRIHEQYF.